This T cell receptor beta chain was profiled in a study of cytomegalovirus exposure and HLA in healthy donors. Whole-study context: As released early, the data held some 85 million unique TCRs from HLA-typed donors.

CDR3 length: 15 amino acids. Looked up from germline, CDR1 is SGHNT and CDR2 is YYREEE (reference sequence). The V and J ends lost 4 bases and 5 bases, in that order; junction bases with no gene match: 12. General study points: Analysis performed later showed TCR beta chains linked to HLA being more clonally expanded than equally common others. Across donors, most TCRs were seen rarely, yet some public ones were widespread.

PCR primers comprised 60 Vbeta and 13 Jbeta primers. TCRdb keeps only in-frame clones here, not all; method: immunoSEQ multiplex PCR. Found here are around 170,000 clones, approximately 78% of them singletons; the top ten hold around 0.8%. A note on this clone: Its antigen is not identified.

The receptor comes from a woman under 30 in good health and CMV-seronegative. The chain uses TRBV5-4 and TRBJ2-7; TRBD2 agrees at 7 bases. The sequenced sample was PBMCs. CDR3: CASSQRDLALNEQYF. CDR3 sequence (DNA): TGTGCCAGCAGCCAGCGGGACCTCGCGCTGAACGAGCAGTACTTC.